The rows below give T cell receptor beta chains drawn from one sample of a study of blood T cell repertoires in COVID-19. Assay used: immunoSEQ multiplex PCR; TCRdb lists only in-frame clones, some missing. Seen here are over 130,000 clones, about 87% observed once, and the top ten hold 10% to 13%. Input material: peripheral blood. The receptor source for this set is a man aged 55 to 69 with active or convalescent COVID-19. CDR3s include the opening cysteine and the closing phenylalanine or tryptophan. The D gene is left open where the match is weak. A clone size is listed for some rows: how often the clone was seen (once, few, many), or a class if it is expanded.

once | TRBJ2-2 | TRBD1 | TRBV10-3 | TGTGCCATCAGTGGATCAGGGGGCGGCACCGGGGAGCTGTTTTTT | CAISGSGGGTGELFF
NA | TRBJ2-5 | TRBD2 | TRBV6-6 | TGTGCCAGCAGCCGCCGACTAGCGGGAGGGCAAGAGACCCAGTACTTC | CASSRRLAGGQETQYF
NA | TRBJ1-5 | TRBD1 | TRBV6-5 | TGTGCCAGCAGGCAGGACAGGGGAGGCAATCAGCCCCAGCATTTT | CASRQDRGGNQPQHF
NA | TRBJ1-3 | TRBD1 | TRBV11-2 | TGTGCCAGCAGCTCTCGCCGGGACAGCTCTGGAAACACCATATATTTT | CASSSRRDSSGNTIYF
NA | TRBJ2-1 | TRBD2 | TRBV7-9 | TGTGCCAGCAGGGGCCAGAGAGGAGCGGGAGGAACCCCCTACAATGAGCAGTTCTTC | CASRGQRGAGGTPYNEQFF
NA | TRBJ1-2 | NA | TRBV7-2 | TGTGCCAGCAGCTTCCTTTCTAACTATGGCTACACCTTC | CASSFLSNYGYTF
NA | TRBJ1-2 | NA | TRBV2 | TGTGCCAGCAGTGTCGGGAACCCATCGATTACTAACTATGGCTACACCTTC | CASSVGNPSITNYGYTF
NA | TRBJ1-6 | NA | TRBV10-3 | TGTGCCATCAGGGACAGCGGCTTCCCCCTCCACTTT | CAIRDSGFPLHF
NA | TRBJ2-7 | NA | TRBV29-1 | TGCAGCGCGAATGGAGAGCAGTCCTACGAGCAGTACTTC | CSANGEQSYEQYF
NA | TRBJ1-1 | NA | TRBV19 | TGTGCCAGTAGTCAACAAAAGAACACTGAAGCTTTCTTT | CASSQQKNTEAFF
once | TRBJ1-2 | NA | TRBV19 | TGTGCCAGTAGTCGTATCGGGACATTCGATGGCTACACCTTC | CASSRIGTFDGYTF
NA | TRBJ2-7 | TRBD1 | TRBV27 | TGTGCCAGCAGCCGACAGGGATACTCCTACGAGCAGTACTTC | CASSRQGYSYEQYF
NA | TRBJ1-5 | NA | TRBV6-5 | TGTGCCAGCAGATTAAGCGGGGATAGCAATCAGCCCCAGCATTTT | CASRLSGDSNQPQHF
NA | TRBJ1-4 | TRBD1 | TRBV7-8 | TGTGCCAGCAGCTTTCGACAGGGTTTTGGCGAAAAACTGTTTTTT | CASSFRQGFGEKLFF
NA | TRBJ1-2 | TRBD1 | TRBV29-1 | TGCAGCGCCCAACAGGGGGGTCATGGCTACACCTTC | CSAQQGGHGYTF
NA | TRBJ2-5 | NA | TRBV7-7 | TGTGCTAGCAGCTTAGGGGTCAGGCAAGAGACCCAGTACTTC | CASSLGVRQETQYF
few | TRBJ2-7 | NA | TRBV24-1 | TGTGCCACCAGTGATTCCCAGGGTGTCTACGAGCAGTACTTC | CATSDSQGVYEQYF
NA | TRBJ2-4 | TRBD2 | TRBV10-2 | TGCGCCAGCAGTGCCGGGACTAGCGGTAGATTAAACATTCAGTACTTC | CASSAGTSGRLNIQYF
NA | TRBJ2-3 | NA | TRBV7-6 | TGTGCCAGCAGCTTACGACGGGGTACAGATACGCAGTATTTT | CASSLRRGTDTQYF
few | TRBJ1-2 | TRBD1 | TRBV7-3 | TGTGCCAGCAGCTTGACCTCGGGCAGGGGGCGACCTTATGGCTACACCTTC | CASSLTSGRGRPYGYTF
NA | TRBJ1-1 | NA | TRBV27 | TGTGCCAGCAGTTTATGGGGGGAGAGGGCTTTCTTT | CASSLWGERAFF
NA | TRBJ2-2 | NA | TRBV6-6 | TGTGCCAGCAGCCCAGGGGCCGGGGAGCTGTTTTTT | CASSPGAGELFF
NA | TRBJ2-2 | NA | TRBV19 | TGTGCCAGTAGTTTTACAATCTCCAACACCGGGGAGCTGTTTTTT | CASSFTISNTGELFF
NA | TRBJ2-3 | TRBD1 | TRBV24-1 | TGTGCCACCAGTGCCCTAGGGACAGGGAACACAGATACGCAGTATTTT | CATSALGTGNTDTQYF
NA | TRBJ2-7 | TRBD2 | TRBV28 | TGTGCCAGCAGCCCAACACGTAGCGGGAGGGCATACGAGCAGTACTTC | CASSPTRSGRAYEQYF
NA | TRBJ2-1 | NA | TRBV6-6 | TGTGCCAGCAGCCTCGTGCAGACAAGCTCCTACAATGAGCAGTTCTTC | CASSLVQTSSYNEQFF
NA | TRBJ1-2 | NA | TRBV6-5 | TGTGCCAGCAGTTACAAGGGGTCCGGGAACTATGGCTACACCTTC | CASSYKGSGNYGYTF
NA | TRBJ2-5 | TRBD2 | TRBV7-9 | TGTGCCAGCAGCGACGGACTAGCGGGAAGCCTAAAGGAGACCCAGTACTTC | CASSDGLAGSLKETQYF
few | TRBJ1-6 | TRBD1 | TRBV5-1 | TGCGCCAGCTCCGGGACAGATAATTCACCCCTCCACTTT | CASSGTDNSPLHF
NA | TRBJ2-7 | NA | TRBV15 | TGTGCCACCAGCAGAGAAAGGGGTACCTACGAGCAGTACTTC | CATSRERGTYEQYF
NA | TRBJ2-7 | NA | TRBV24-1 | TGTGCCACCAGTGACTCAAGGGGCAGGGCGTACGAGCAGTACTTC | CATSDSRGRAYEQYF
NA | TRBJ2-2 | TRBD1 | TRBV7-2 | TGTGCCAGCAGACGGGACAGGGGGGGAACCGGGGAGCTGTTTTTT | CASRRDRGGTGELFF
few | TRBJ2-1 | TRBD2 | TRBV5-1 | TGCGCCAGCAGCTCGAGCGGGAGCTCCTACAATGAGCAGTTCTTC | CASSSSGSSYNEQFF
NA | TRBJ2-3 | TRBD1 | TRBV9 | TGTGCCAGCAGCGCAGAGACAGGGGTTACAGATACGCAGTATTTT | CASSAETGVTDTQYF
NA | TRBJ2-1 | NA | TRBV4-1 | TGCGCCAGCAGCCAAGATCGCCAGGGGGGTTCCAATGAGCAGTTCTTC | CASSQDRQGGSNEQFF
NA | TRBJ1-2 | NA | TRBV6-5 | TGTGCCAGCAGTAAACAGGGAACTAACTATGGCTACACCTTC | CASSKQGTNYGYTF
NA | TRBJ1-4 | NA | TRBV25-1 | TGTGCCAGCAGTGGACTACACCTAACTAATGAAAAACTGTTTTTT | CASSGLHLTNEKLFF
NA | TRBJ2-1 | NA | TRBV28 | TGTGCCAGCAACTCCTACAGGACAGATGAGCAGTTCTTC | CASNSYRTDEQFF
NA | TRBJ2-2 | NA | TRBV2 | TGTGCCAGCCGTACGGAGGGGGCGAGGACCGGGGAGCTGTTTTTT | CASRTEGARTGELFF
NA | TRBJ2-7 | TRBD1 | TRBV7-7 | TGTGCTAGCAGCTTACCGACAGGGGGCAAATACTACGAGCAGTACTTC | CASSLPTGGKYYEQYF
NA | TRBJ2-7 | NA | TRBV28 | TGTGCCAGCAGTTGGCACACCTACGAGCAGTACTTC | CASSWHTYEQYF
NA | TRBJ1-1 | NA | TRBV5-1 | TGCGCCAGCAGCTTAGGGACAGAAGCTTTCTTT | CASSLGTEAFF
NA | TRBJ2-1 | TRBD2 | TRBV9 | TGTGCCAGCAGCGTAGCCCATAGCGGGAACTCCTACAATGAGCAGTTCTTC | CASSVAHSGNSYNEQFF
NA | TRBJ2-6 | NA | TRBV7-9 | TGTGCCAGCAACAACAGAAGGGGTGGGGCCAACGTCCTGACTTTC | CASNNRRGGANVLTF
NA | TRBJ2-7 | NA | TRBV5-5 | TGTGCCAGCAGCACGTCCGGGGAGCAGTACTTC | CASSTSGEQYF
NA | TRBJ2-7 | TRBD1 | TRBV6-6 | TGTGCCAGCAGTTCCGGACAGGGGGCGGGGGAGCAGTACTTC | CASSSGQGAGEQYF
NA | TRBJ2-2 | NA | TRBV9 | TGTGCCAGCAGCGTAGCTCCTTCCCCAGCGGGTAACACCGGGGAGCTGTTTTTT | CASSVAPSPAGNTGELFF
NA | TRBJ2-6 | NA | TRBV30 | TGTGCCTGGAGTGTGGGGAGCTCTGGGGCCAACGTCCTGACTTTC | CAWSVGSSGANVLTF
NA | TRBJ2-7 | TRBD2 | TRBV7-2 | TGTGCCAGCAGGAGGCGGGAGACGGCTTACGAGCAGTACTTC | CASRRRETAYEQYF
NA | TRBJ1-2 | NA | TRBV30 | TGTGCCTGGAACGCAGGAAATTATGGCTACACCTTC | CAWNAGNYGYTF
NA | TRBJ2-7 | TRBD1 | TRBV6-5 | TGTGCCAGCAGTTACATGGGACAGGGTTGGTACGAGCAGTACTTC | CASSYMGQGWYEQYF
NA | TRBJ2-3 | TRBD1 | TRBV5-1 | TGCGCCAGCAGCTTGGGGACAGGGGTAGGTGGAGATACGCAGTATTTT | CASSLGTGVGGDTQYF
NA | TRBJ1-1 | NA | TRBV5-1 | TGCGCCAGCAGCGGGCCACAGGGAAAGGGGACTGAAGCTTTCTTT | CASSGPQGKGTEAFF
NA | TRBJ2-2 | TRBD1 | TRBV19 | TGTGCCAGTAGTCGAGGACAGGTTTGGAACACCGGGGAGCTGTTTTTT | CASSRGQVWNTGELFF